The TCR beta chain under discussion was sequenced for a study of cytomegalovirus exposure and HLA in healthy donors. On this clone: What it recognizes is unknown.

The protocol was immunoSEQ multiplex PCR, while the TCRdb copy is restricted to in-frame clones and leaves out a portion. The sample includes over 85,000 clones, less than 95% of them seen just once. CDR3 length equals 16 residues. The V end was cut by 0 bases, the J end by 3 bases, with 11 bases between. CDR1 is LGHNA, CDR2 YSLEER, per germline. The study, taken as a whole, reports: According to the study, roughly 160 TCR beta chains were cytomegalovirus-associated.

The rearrangement joins TRBV4-3 to TRBJ2-2; TRBD2 might be the D (5 bases). This sequence was found in a woman under 30 in good health and CMV-seronegative. Sequencing input: PBMCs. The CDR3 DNA reads TGCGCCAGCAGCCAAGAAGGTAAGGGAGACACCGGGGAGCTGTTTTTT. It is translated as CASSQEGKGDTGELFF.